The clone carrying this T cell receptor (beta chain) has at least ten counts. What it binds is not known. MiXCR was run by TCRdb on the 5' RACE reads, yielding one entry per CDR3 protein. This table holds about 53,000 distinct CDR3 sequences, about 8% found once. The data were taken from a study of neurological immune-mediated disorders. Broader study findings: Expanded clones shared no CDR3 amino acid sequences across subjects, suggesting private repertoires in all groups.

The sample's time point: longitudinal time-point 3. The clonotype was recovered from a woman between 40 and 50 years old in good health. The specimen was PBMCs.

CDR3 nucleotides: TGTGCCACCAGCAGGGAAGTCAGGGAGACCCAGTACTTC. Amino acids: CATSREVRETQYF. The gene calls are TRBV15 and TRBJ2-5, with D uncertain. CDR1 LNHNV and CDR2 YYDKDF come from the germline V gene (reference sequence). The CDR3 consists of 13 residues. Trimming removed 3 bases from V and 5 bases from J, with 10 bases in between.